This TCR beta chain originates from a study of T-cell reconstitution after alpha-beta-depleted transplantation in children. V shed 5 bases, J shed 9 bases, and the junction held 13 bases outside the gene matches. Germline V CDR1 and CDR2: SGHTA, FQGTGA. CDR3 size: 17 residues. The TCRbeta library incorporated unique molecular identifiers. One entry per CDR3 protein results from TCRdb running MiXCR on the PCR reads. The sample yields approximately 400,000 distinct CDR3 sequences, approximately 10% seen once. The chain carries TRBV7-3 and TRBJ2-1; 13 nucleotides agree with TRBD2. The clonotype was recovered from a human donor who donated a stem cell graft to a child with acute myeloid leukemia. Sequencing used PBMCs from the stem cell graft donor, obtained from the stem cell graft. The CDR3 protein is CASSRGLAGAGQGEQFF. The CDR3 DNA is TGTGCCAGCAGCCGCGGACTAGCGGGAGCGGGTCAAGGTGAGCAGTTCTTC.